This T cell receptor beta chain was found in a study of blood T cell repertoires in COVID-19. Study background: Italy, Spain and the United States were the sources of the convalescent and acute COVID-19 samples.

Under the authors' procedure: Amplification from reference gene primers served as the basis for estimated nucleated cell counts. TCRdb keeps only in-frame clones here, not all; method: immunoSEQ multiplex PCR. The V and J calls and clone size are taken from that table; D and trimming were inferred from the DNA. The repertoire includes approximately 230,000 clones, about 85% of them detected once, and around 3% sits in the top ten. The V end lost 7 bases, the J end lost 10 bases, and 14 bases lay between the germline ends. Germline CDR1 is SGHTA and CDR2 is FQGNSA. This CDR3 region has 13 residues. The gene calls are TRBV7-2 and TRBJ1-6; the D gene is possibly TRBD1 (5 bases). The clonotype originates from a man in his late teens or twenties with active or convalescent COVID-19. Sequenced sample: peripheral blood. The CDR3 loop reads CASTEIRGSPLHF. CDR3 nucleotide sequence: TGTGCCAGCACCGAAATTCGGGGGTCACCCCTCCACTTT.